This entry lists 8 T cell receptor beta chains sequenced from one sample in a study of cytomegalovirus exposure and HLA in healthy donors. This PCR relied on a set of 60 Vbeta primers and 13 Jbeta primers. Sequenced by immunoSEQ multiplex PCR; TCRdb stores in-frame clones only, minus some. The table shows 130,000 or so clones, with 60% to 85% occurring only once. The sample taken for sequencing was PBMCs. The origin of the receptors is a woman in her late teens or twenties in good health and CMV-seronegative.

This clone was observed a handful of times. This chain links TRBV29-1 with TRBJ2-1; possibly TRBD2 for D (5 bases). CDR1 and CDR2 (germline): SQVTM, ANQGSEA. The CDR3 is made up of 13 amino acids. The V end was cut by 7 bases, the J end by 7 bases, with 17 bases between. In nucleotides, the CDR3 is TGCAGCGCTAAGGTGACCCGCGGGAATGAGCAGTTCTTC. Translation: CSAKVTRGNEQFF.

This clone was seen once. The V and J genes are TRBV29-1 and TRBJ1-5, with D perhaps TRBD1 (5 bases). The CDR3 extends over 16 amino acids. V lost 6 bases to trimming and J lost 2 bases, with 20 bases between them. Germline values: CDR1 SQVTM, CDR2 ANQGSEA. CDR3 region: CSVGGGTNSGNQPQHF. The CDR3 coding sequence is TGCAGCGTGGGCGGGGGGACCAACTCGGGCAATCAGCCCCAGCATTTT.

V usage is TRBV10-1 and J usage is TRBJ2-7, with D possibly matching TRBD1 (6 bases). The CDR3 consists of 15 residues. Trimming took off 3 bases at V and 3 bases at J, with 15 bases between the two ends. Germline loops: CDR1 WNHNN, CDR2 SYGVQD (reference sequence). Here the CDR3 DNA reads TGCGCCAGCAGTGAATACAGGGAAGTTTTCTACGAGCAGTACTTC. This codes for CASSEYREVFYEQYF.

J is TRBJ1-4 and V is TRBV15, with D possibly matching TRBD1 (5 bases). Germline loops: CDR1 LNHNV, CDR2 YYDKDF (reference sequence). V was clipped by 6 bases and J by 4 bases, with 9 bases between them. The CDR3 extends over 13 amino acids. The CDR3 reads CATSDSNNEKLFF. For the CDR3, the DNA is TGTGCCACCAGTGACAGCAATAATGAAAAACTGTTTTTT.

The chain couples TRBV7-8 to TRBJ2-7; D remains unclear. V was cut by 2 bases and J by 5 bases, with 22 bases left in between. CDR1 SGHVS and CDR2 FQNEAQ come from the germline V gene. CDR3 length: 17 residues. The CDR3 loop is CASSLRPISEIMDEQYF. The CDR3 DNA sequence: TGTGCCAGCAGCTTAAGACCTATCTCGGAGATTATGGACGAGCAGTACTTC.

The genes are TRBV6-1 and TRBJ2-1; D may be TRBD1 (6 bases). V gave up 7 bases and J gave up 5 bases, with 18 bases separating them. CDR3 length equals 15 residues. CDR1 MNHNS and CDR2 SASEGT come from the germline V gene. This CDR3 is CASTELTGPNNEQFF. The CDR3 nucleotides read TGTGCCAGCACCGAGTTGACAGGACCTAACAATGAGCAGTTCTTC.

The chain is built from TRBV13 and TRBJ1-1; tentatively, D is TRBD1 (6 bases). The CDR3 totals 16 residues. Germline CDR1 is PRHDT and CDR2 is FYEKMQ (reference sequence). The V and J ends lost 3 bases and 1 base respectively, with 15 bases between them. CDR3 in amino acids: CASSFIATGRNTEAFF. In DNA form, the CDR3 reads TGTGCCAGCAGCTTCATCGCCACAGGGCGGAACACTGAAGCTTTCTTT.

The gene calls are TRBV28 and TRBJ1-1, with D possibly being TRBD1 (5 bases). The CDR3 loop spans 13 amino acids. Trimming removed 9 bases at V and 4 bases at J, with 15 bases between. Germline V gene lookup returns CDR1 MDHEN and CDR2 SYDVKM. The CDR3 DNA is TGTGCCAGTATAAAACAGGCAGCCACTGAAGCTTTCTTT. Translating gives CASIKQAATEAFF.